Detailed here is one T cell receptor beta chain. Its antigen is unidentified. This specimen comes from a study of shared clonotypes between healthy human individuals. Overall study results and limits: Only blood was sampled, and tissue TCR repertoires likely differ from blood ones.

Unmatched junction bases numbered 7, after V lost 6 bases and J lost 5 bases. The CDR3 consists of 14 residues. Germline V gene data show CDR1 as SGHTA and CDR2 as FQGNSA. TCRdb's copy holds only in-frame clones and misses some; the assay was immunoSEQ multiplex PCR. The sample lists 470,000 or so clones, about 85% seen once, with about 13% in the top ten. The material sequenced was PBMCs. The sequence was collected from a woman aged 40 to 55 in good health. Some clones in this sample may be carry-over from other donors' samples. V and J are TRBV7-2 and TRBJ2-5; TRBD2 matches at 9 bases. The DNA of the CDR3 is TGTGCCAGCAGTTTAAACGGACTAGCGGAGACCCAGTACTTC. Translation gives CASSLNGLAETQYF.